This T cell receptor (beta chain) derives from a study of cytomegalovirus exposure and HLA in healthy donors. Notes on the study in general: Some V segments, TRBV6-2 and TRBV6-3 among them, were indistinguishable and were therefore excluded. The study assumed roughly uniform donor sequencing depth for presence/absence analyses. Later, TCR association rates were found to vary by HLA locus, highest for DRB1 and lowest for HLA-C.

The germline V gene has CDR1 SNHLY and CDR2 FYNNEI. The CDR3 runs to 15 residues. Both 60 Vbeta primers and 13 Jbeta primers went into the PCR. The data were produced by immunoSEQ multiplex PCR, yet TCRdb's version contains in-frame clones alone and is incomplete. The sample contains about 200,000 clones, 85% of which appear only once. Points on this clone: The antigen remains undetermined. The junction differs from germline at one of its ends, possibly a read error.

This clonotype originated in a woman aged 45-65 years in good health and CMV-seronegative. Sequencing used PBMCs. This chain connects TRBV2 to TRBJ2-1, with 8 bases aligning to TRBD2. CDR3 sequence reads: CASSEGTSSGNEQFF. CDR3 DNA: TGTGCCAGCAGCGAAGGGACTAGTTCTGGGAATGAGCAGTTCTTC.